The 14 T cell receptor beta chains given below trace back to one sample, sequenced in a study of blood T cell repertoires in COVID-19. Sequencing used immunoSEQ multiplex PCR; TCRdb keeps in-frame clones, though not all of them. The sample has fewer than 250,000 clones, approximately 86% seen once. Sequencing used peripheral blood. These receptors were obtained from a woman aged 60-70 years who had recovered from COVID-19.

The rearrangement links TRBV5-1 to TRBJ1-6, with TRBD1 identical over 8 bases. The CDR3 totals 17 residues. V trimming: 4 bases; J trimming: 7 bases; junction bases outside the gene matches: 13. Germline CDR1 is SGHRS and CDR2 is YFSETQ. CDR3 nucleotide sequence: TGCGCCAGCAGCACCCCTTCGGACAGGGTGGGGAATTCACCCCTCCACTTT. It translates to CASSTPSDRVGNSPLHF.

The rearrangement uses TRBV3-1 (or the pseudogene TRBV3-2) and TRBJ2-7; D might be TRBD2 (7 bases). V shed 0 bases and J shed 0 bases, with 15 bases lying between them. From germline, CDR1 is LGHDT and CDR2 YNNKEL (reference sequence). CDR3 length: 17 residues. The CDR3 reads CASSQDRAGAYSYEQYF. CDR3 bases: TGTGCCAGCAGCCAAGATCGGGCGGGGGCTTACTCCTACGAGCAGTACTTC.

On this clone itself: This sample also contains other DNA sequences that code for the same CDR3. The chain is built from TRBV5-1 and TRBJ2-5; 12 bases agree with TRBD2. Germline V CDR1 and CDR2: SGHRS, YFSETQ. The CDR3 has 14 amino acids. Trimming cost V 4 bases and J 5 bases; bases outside gene matches: 3. The CDR3 DNA sequence: TGCGCCAGCAGCCCCGGGACTAGCGGGGAGACCCAGTACTTC. Translated, it gives CASSPGTSGETQYF.

The chain joins TRBV27 to TRBJ2-7; a weak D match, TRBD1 (5 bases). The ends were cut back, 8 bases at V and 4 bases at J, with 18 bases in the middle. Per germline, CDR1 MNHEY and CDR2 SMNVEV (reference sequence). This CDR3 spans 14 amino acids. CDR3 DNA: TGTGCCAGCGCCGAAGGGGCCGCGATATACGAGCAGTACTTC. Amino acids: CASAEGAAIYEQYF.

In this sample, this clone turned up once. J is TRBJ2-3 and V is TRBV24-1; 9 bases align to TRBD1. The CDR3 contains 15 residues. With V trimmed by 10 bases and J by 5 bases, 12 bases remained unmatched. The germline gives CDR1 KGHDR, CDR2 SFDVKD. CDR3 sequence reads: CATRSGTGIRDTQYF. DNA for the CDR3: TGTGCCACTAGATCCGGGACAGGGATCAGAGATACGCAGTATTTT.

This chain links TRBV7-2 with TRBJ2-3, with 8 nucleotides matching TRBD2. J gave up 3 bases and V 0 bases, and 2 bases lay outside the gene matches. Germline loops: CDR1 SGHTA, CDR2 FQGNSA. The CDR3 covers 15 residues. The CDR3 DNA reads as TGTGCCAGCAGCTTAGCAGCGGGGGAAACAGATACGCAGTATTTT. This gives the protein CASSLAAGETDTQYF.

The V and J genes are TRBV5-1 and TRBJ1-1, with D unclear. Germline CDR1 SGHRS, CDR2 YFSETQ. The CDR3 sequence is 13 residues long. Trimming cost V 7 bases and J 2 bases, with 12 bases left between them. CDR3 loop: CASAAGSNTEAFF. DNA of the CDR3: TGCGCCAGCGCGGCGGGGAGCAACACTGAAGCTTTCTTT.

The rearrangement joins TRBV6-2 or TRBV6-3 to TRBJ2-2; D is ambiguous. CDR3 length equals 15 residues. Germline CDR1 MNHEY, CDR2 SVGEGT. The germline V and J ends were trimmed by 5 bases and 7 bases, with 17 bases remaining between them. The CDR3 DNA sequence: TGTGCCAGCAGTACCCACGATCGAGATGGCGGGGAGCTGTTTTTT. Its protein is CASSTHDRDGGELFF.

This chain joins TRBV5-6 and TRBJ1-2; maybe TRBD1 (5 bases). The ends were cut back, 4 bases at V and 4 bases at J, with 14 bases in the middle. CDR1 is SGHDT and CDR2 is YYEEEE in the germline V gene. The CDR3 consists of 14 residues. The CDR3 sequence is CASSTGPGVYGYTF. Written as DNA, the CDR3 is TGTGCCAGCAGCACCGGCCCGGGGGTCTATGGCTACACCTTC.

The chain recombines TRBV4-3 with TRBJ1-2; D ambiguous. Germline loops: CDR1 LGHNA, CDR2 YSLEER. There are 13 residues in the CDR3. Trimming stripped 3 bases from V and 4 bases from J, with 9 bases between. In nucleotides, the CDR3 is TGCGCCAGCAGCCAGGCAGGCCGCTATGGCTACACCTTC. This sequence encodes CASSQAGRYGYTF.

CDR3 nucleotide sequence: TGTGCCAGCAGTTTCTACCATTCCGGACCCCCCACGGGGGGCTACACCTTC. Translating it yields CASSFYHSGPPTGGYTF. The V gene is TRBV27, the J gene TRBJ1-2; no definite D call. V was pared by 3 bases and J by 8 bases, with 25 bases between. In germline, CDR1 is MNHEY, CDR2 SMNVEV (reference sequence). CDR3 length: 17 amino acids.

The chain links TRBV2 to TRBJ2-1; 12 nucleotides align to TRBD1. Germline CDR1 and CDR2: SNHLY and FYNNEI. J was trimmed by 1 base and V by 6 bases; bases with no gene match: 4. CDR3 length: 16 amino acids. Written as DNA, the CDR3 is TGTGCCAGCAGGGGGACAGGGGGCGCGTCCTACAATGAGCAGTTCTTC. As protein: CASRGTGGASYNEQFF.

The genes are TRBV6-2 or TRBV6-3 and TRBJ2-5, with TRBD2 identical over 7 bases. Germline V gene data show CDR1 as MNHEY and CDR2 as SVGEGT. This CDR3 spans 21 amino acids. J was trimmed by 0 bases and V by 0 bases; bases with no gene match: 19. The CDR3 is CASSYSTWVAGGILYQETQYF. In DNA form, the CDR3 reads TGTGCCAGCAGTTACTCTACTTGGGTAGCGGGCGGCATACTGTACCAAGAGACCCAGTACTTC.

V is TRBV5-3 and J is TRBJ2-6, with 7 bases that match TRBD1. TRBV5-3 is classed as an ORF, of uncertain function. The ends lost 9 bases at V and 15 bases at J; junction bases unmatched: 9. The CDR3 has 11 residues. The CDR3 DNA reads as TGTGCCAAAAGGGGAAGACAGGGCCTGACTTTC. Its translation: CAKRGRQGLTF.